These T cell receptor beta chains were read from a single sample in a study of T cell responses to AZD1222 COVID-19 vaccine. Data came from immunoSEQ multiplex PCR; TCRdb stores just in-frame clones and leaves some out. Altogether 250,000 to 300,000 clones are present, around 93% being singletons, with the ten largest covering less than 0.6%. Sample: peripheral blood, taken 28 days after the second AZD1222 dose. The receptors derive from an adult who received the AZD1222 COVID-19 vaccine. Each CDR3 is given with its conserved first and last residue. The D gene is left open where the match is weak. The size of a clone is reported for some rows only, either as once, few or many, or as a class for expanded clones.

V gene	D gene	J gene	clone size	CDR3 protein	CDR3 DNA
TRBV18	-	TRBJ2-7	-	CASSPQKGAGGYEQYF	TGTGCCAGCTCACCACAGAAAGGGGCCGGTGGGTACGAGCAGTACTTC
TRBV6-5	-	TRBJ1-6	-	CASSYSAGANNSPLHF	TGTGCCAGCAGTTACTCAGCGGGGGCAAATAATTCACCCCTCCACTTT
TRBV6-5	-	TRBJ2-7	-	CASSYSKREGQYF	TGTGCCAGCAGTTACTCGAAAAGGGAAGGGCAGTACTTC
TRBV12-3/TRBV12-4	-	TRBJ2-7	-	CASSVGASNEQYF	TGTGCCAGCAGTGTGGGGGCTTCTAACGAGCAGTACTTC
TRBV9	TRBD1	TRBJ2-2	-	CASSAPDRGIGELFF	TGTGCCAGCAGCGCCCCCGACAGGGGAATCGGGGAGCTGTTTTTT
TRBV2	TRBD1	TRBJ1-5	-	CASSVGGGQPQHF	TGTGCCAGCAGTGTAGGGGGCGGACAGCCCCAGCATTTT
TRBV7-9	TRBD2	TRBJ2-1	-	CASSPGRARDEQFF	TGTGCCAGCAGCCCCGGGAGGGCCAGGGATGAGCAGTTCTTC
TRBV6-6	-	TRBJ2-7	-	CASSSRDPGHEQYF	TGTGCCAGCAGTTCCCGGGACCCAGGCCACGAGCAGTACTTC
TRBV9	-	TRBJ2-2	-	CASSPHQPGELFF	TGTGCCAGCAGCCCCCATCAACCCGGGGAGCTGTTTTTT
TRBV7-2	-	TRBJ1-4	-	CASSLTATNEKLFF	TGTGCCAGCAGCTTGACGGCAACTAATGAAAAACTGTTTTTT
TRBV5-1	-	TRBJ1-3	-	CASSWESENTIYF	TGCGCCAGCAGCTGGGAGAGCGAAAACACCATATATTTT
TRBV7-9	TRBD1	TRBJ2-7	-	CASSSPHGTGAYEQYF	TGTGCCAGCAGCTCACCCCATGGGACAGGGGCCTACGAGCAGTACTTC
TRBV11-2	-	TRBJ1-6	-	CASSPSRGISYNSPLHF	TGTGCCAGCAGCCCTTCCAGGGGTATCTCCTATAATTCACCCCTCCACTTT
TRBV28	TRBD1	TRBJ2-7	once	CASSLWTGYYEQYF	TGTGCCAGCAGTTTATGGACAGGGTATTACGAGCAGTACTTC
TRBV21-1	-	TRBJ2-1	-	CASSKGDEQFF	TGTGCCAGCAGCAAGGGGGATGAGCAGTTCTTC
TRBV6-5	-	TRBJ2-5	-	CASSYSPGRGETQYF	TGTGCCAGCAGTTACTCCCCGGGGAGGGGGGAGACCCAGTACTTC
TRBV10-3	TRBD2	TRBJ2-3	-	CAISVGLGGPDTQYF	TGTGCCATCAGTGTGGGACTAGGCGGACCAGATACGCAGTATTTT
TRBV10-3	-	TRBJ1-2	-	CATYPGSYGYTF	TGTGCCACCTACCCCGGATCCTATGGCTACACCTTC
TRBV2	-	TRBJ1-5	-	CASRSNRERNQPQHF	TGTGCCAGCAGATCCAACCGGGAGCGCAATCAGCCCCAGCATTTT
TRBV27	TRBD1	TRBJ2-7	-	CASSFTGQGYEQYF	TGTGCCAGCAGTTTCACGGGACAGGGCTACGAGCAGTACTTC
TRBV21-1	-	TRBJ2-1	-	CASGAGGVYYNEQFF	TGTGCCAGCGGGGCCGGGGGGGTGTACTACAATGAGCAGTTCTTC
TRBV18	-	TRBJ2-5	-	CASSPEETQYF	TGTGCCAGCTCACCAGAAGAGACCCAGTACTTC
TRBV19	-	TRBJ2-1	-	CASSSHNEQFF	TGTGCCAGTTCCAGCCACAATGAGCAGTTCTTC